The next 18 T cell receptor beta chains were all read from a single sample in a study of T-cell memory formation after mild COVID-19. TCRdb fed the 5' RACE reads into MiXCR, producing one record per CDR3 protein. This table holds fewer than 350,000 distinct CDR3 sequences, around an eighth found once. The specimen was PBMCs or a T cell subset sorted from them (not recorded which). These receptors were taken from a man between 18 and 29 years old who had mild COVID-19 (a few samples of this study predate the infection). Cell type and time point are not known.

The rearrangement links TRBV7-9 to TRBJ2-1; 8 bases are a match to TRBD2. The junction had 7 bases not matched to a gene; V was cut back by 8 bases and J by 7 bases. Germline V gives CDR1 SEHNR, CDR2 FQNEAQ (reference sequence). The CDR3 is 13 residues long. The chain's CDR3 is CASGREERNEQFF. Written as DNA, the CDR3 is TGTGCCAGCGGGCGGGAGGAGCGGAATGAGCAGTTCTTC. Full variable domain (rest looked up from reference TRBV7-9 and TRBJ2-1): DTGVSQNPRHKITKRGQNVTFRCDPISEHNRLYWYRQTLGQGPEFLTYFQNEAQLEKSRLLSDRFSAERPKGSFSTLEIQRTEQGDSAMYLCASGREERNEQFFGPGTRLTVL.

The chain links TRBV27 to TRBJ1-2; D unclear. CDR3 length: 14 amino acids. V was shortened by 0 bases and J by 8 bases, with 13 bases between the two germline ends. Germline CDR1 and CDR2: MNHEY and SMNVEV (reference sequence). CDR3 sequence (DNA): TGTGCCAGCAGTTTATCCGGCCTCTCTCGGGGCTACACCTTC. Translation: CASSLSGLSRGYTF.

V gene TRBV5-1 combines with J gene TRBJ1-2; 9 bases map to TRBD1. CDR1 and CDR2 (germline): SGHRS, YFSETQ. The CDR3 loop spans 14 amino acids. With V trimmed by 5 bases and J by 5 bases, 7 bases remained unmatched. The CDR3 sequence is CASRITGGRYGYTF. The CDR3 nucleotides are TGCGCCAGCAGGATAACAGGGGGCAGGTATGGCTACACCTTC.

The genes are TRBV11-3 and TRBJ2-3, with D maybe TRBD2 (5 bases). Germline CDR1 and CDR2: SGHNT and YENEEA. This CDR3 region has 15 residues. V lost 0 bases to trimming and J lost 3 bases, with 10 bases between them. CDR3 bases: TGTGCCAGCAGCTTAGACTCTAGCATAACAGATACGCAGTATTTT. It yields the protein CASSLDSSITDTQYF.

This clonotype appeared many times. This chain links TRBV5-1 with TRBJ2-1; a possible D gene is TRBD2 (5 bases). The CDR3 covers 17 residues. V shed 3 bases and J shed 0 bases, with 16 bases lying between them. CDR1 and CDR2 (germline): SGHRS, YFSETQ. CDR3 sequence reads: CASSSTAGSGSYNEQFF. For the CDR3, the DNA is TGCGCCAGCAGCTCCACGGCAGGCAGCGGCTCCTACAATGAGCAGTTCTTC.

This clonotype was observed many times. V usage is TRBV5-5 and J usage is TRBJ2-3, with 9 bases lining up with TRBD1. Germline trimming cut 9 bases from V and 4 bases from J; bases unmatched to any gene: 9. Germline V gives CDR1 SGHKS, CDR2 YYEKEE (reference sequence). The CDR3 contains 14 residues. The CDR3 nucleotides read TGTGCCACCGGGACAGGGAATGGCGCAGATACGCAGTATTTT. Amino acid sequence: CATGTGNGADTQYF.

This clonotype was observed a few times. This chain connects TRBV2 to TRBJ2-3; D unclear. V lost 2 bases, J lost 6 bases, and 15 bases lay in between. The V gene's germline CDR1 is SNHLY and CDR2 FYNNEI. The CDR3 has 15 amino acids. The CDR3 loop reads CASSERRHSQDTQYF. The CDR3 DNA sequence: TGTGCCAGCAGTGAACGCAGGCACAGCCAGGATACGCAGTATTTT. Combining the CDR3 with reference TRBV2 and TRBJ2-3 gives the whole variable domain EPEVTQTPSHQVTQMGQEVILRCVPISNHLYFYWYRQILGQKVEFLVSFYNNEISEKSEIFDDQFSVERPDGSNFTLKIRSTKLEDSAMYFCASSERRHSQDTQYFGPGTRLTVL.

This clonotype showed up many times. The V and J genes are TRBV11-2 and TRBJ2-3; the D call may be TRBD1 or TRBD2 (5 bases each). Germline V gene lookup returns CDR1 SGHAT and CDR2 FQNNGV. This CDR3 contains 13 residues. V was clipped by 5 bases and J by 0 bases, with 6 bases between them. The CDR3 DNA reads as TGTGCCAGCAGCCGGGACAGCACAGATACGCAGTATTTT. This encodes CASSRDSTDTQYF.

This clonotype was counted a few times. The V call is TRBV4-3, the J call TRBJ2-1; 13 bases are a match to TRBD2. Germline V lookup: CDR1 LGHNA, CDR2 YSLEER. The J segment lost 9 bases and the V segment lost 3 bases, leaving 5 bases of the junction unmatched. The CDR3 sequence is 15 residues long. In DNA form, the CDR3 reads TGCGCCAGCAGCCACACTAGCGGGGGGGTGGGTGAGCAGTTCTTC. This gives the protein CASSHTSGGVGEQFF.

This clonotype was seen at least ten times. CDR3 sequence: CASSPPSRGIGEQFF. CDR3 sequence (DNA): TGTGCCAGCAGTCCTCCCAGCCGAGGGATTGGTGAGCAGTTCTTC. The chain has TRBV28 and TRBJ2-1; weak D call: TRBD2 (5 bases). This CDR3 is 15 amino acids long. CDR1 is MDHEN and CDR2 is SYDVKM in the germline V gene. The V end lost 5 bases, the J end lost 9 bases, and 20 bases lay between the germline ends.

The genes are TRBV12-3 or TRBV12-4 and TRBJ2-3, with 7 positions matching TRBD1. The CDR3 length is 13 residues. With V trimmed by 4 bases and J by 5 bases, 3 bases remained unmatched. CDR3 in amino acids: CASSSYRGDTQYF. The CDR3 bases are TGTGCCAGCAGTTCCTACAGGGGAGATACGCAGTATTTT.

This clonotype appeared many times. V gene TRBV2 combines with J gene TRBJ2-7; the D gene is possibly TRBD2 (6 bases). CDR1 is SNHLY and CDR2 is FYNNEI in the germline V gene. Trimming removed 2 bases from V and 2 bases from J, with 10 bases in between. The CDR3 contains 14 residues. CDR3 sequence: CASSERRGPYEQYF. CDR3 sequence (DNA): TGTGCCAGCAGTGAACGGCGGGGCCCCTACGAGCAGTACTTC.

In its sample, this clonotype was seen a few times. This rearrangement joins TRBV29-1 to TRBJ2-3; D is undetermined. The germline V gene has CDR1 SQVTM and CDR2 ANQGSEA. Trimming left V 0 bases short and J 2 bases short, with 9 bases between. The CDR3 has 14 amino acids. CDR3 region: CSVEDSEPTDTQYF. For the CDR3, the DNA is TGCAGCGTTGAAGATTCAGAACCCACAGATACGCAGTATTTT.

This sequence joins TRBV6-1 and TRBJ2-2, with D perhaps matching TRBD1 (7 bases). Trimming removed 2 bases at V and 4 bases at J, with 17 bases between. This CDR3 has 17 residues. Germline-derived CDR1 and CDR2 are MNHNS and SASEGT. The CDR3 protein is CASSEWWRGPSTGELFF. The CDR3 coding sequence is TGTGCCAGCAGTGAATGGTGGAGGGGGCCATCCACCGGGGAGCTGTTTTTT.

This chain uses TRBV6-5 with TRBJ2-7; the D is unclear. This CDR3 region has 14 residues. Trimming removed 6 bases at V and 3 bases at J, with 15 bases between. Germline lookup yields CDR1 MNHEY and CDR2 SVGAGI. CDR3: CASSRVTPGYEQYF. The CDR3, as DNA: TGTGCCAGCAGCCGGGTCACCCCGGGCTACGAGCAGTACTTC.

The rearrangement links TRBV5-1 to TRBJ2-3, with a possible D match to TRBD2 (6 bases). CDR3 size: 15 residues. V was clipped by 5 bases and J by 5 bases, with 18 bases between them. Germline V lookup: CDR1 SGHRS, CDR2 YFSETQ. The CDR3 protein is CASSSTGSTGDTQYF. In DNA form, the CDR3 reads TGCGCCAGCAGTTCCACCGGGAGCACCGGAGATACGCAGTATTTT.

This clonotype was detected only a few times. The chain is built from TRBV6-5 and TRBJ1-1; TRBD1 agrees at 7 bases. The CDR3 has 15 amino acids. After removal of 6 bases from V and 6 bases from J, the junction contained 13 bases not matched to a gene. The germline gives CDR1 MNHEY, CDR2 SVGAGI. The CDR3 region has the DNA TGTGCCAGCAGCGCAGACAGGGCCCGACCCCCTGAAGCTTTCTTT. Amino acids: CASSADRARPPEAFF.

This clonotype was seen more than once but under ten times. The chain has TRBV19 and TRBJ2-7; D ambiguous. The germline V gene encodes CDR1 LNHDA and CDR2 SQIVND (reference sequence). V lost 9 bases and J 4 bases, leaving 13 bases between the germline ends. This CDR3 is built from 12 residues. The CDR3 DNA follows: TGTGCCAGGAAGAGTGACGGGTACGAGCAGTACGTC. Translation gives CARKSDGYEQYV.